A single sample gave rise to the 23 T cell receptor beta chains below, sequenced in a study of CD8 T cells in Susac syndrome. Reverse transcription of roughly 0.5 to 1 ug RNA was performed with random hexamers. Using its own MiXCR run on the immunoSEQ multiplex PCR reads, TCRdb lists one record per CDR3 protein. This repertoire shows some 150,000 distinct CDR3 sequences, roughly 94% found once; its top ten account for 0.2% to 0.25%. The sequenced sample was CD8+ T cells from PBMCs. The source of these receptors is a human donor with multiple sclerosis.

V is TRBV27 and J is TRBJ1-1; D call uncertain. CDR3 length: 16 amino acids. Germline CDR1 MNHEY, CDR2 SMNVEV (reference sequence). Deletions cut 0 bases from V and 1 base from J, with 12 bases between. CDR3 protein: CASSLSRRAGNTEAFF. CDR3 nucleotides: TGTGCCAGCAGTTTATCCCGCCGGGCAGGGAACACTGAAGCTTTCTTT.

This clonotype was seen a few times. This chain uses TRBV12-3 or TRBV12-4 with TRBJ1-5, with 7 bases lining up with TRBD1. The CDR3 is 14 residues long. The V and J ends lost 1 base and 7 bases, in that order; junction bases with no gene match: 4. The CDR3 loop is CASSLGQGGQPQHF. Here the CDR3 DNA reads TGTGCCAGCAGTTTAGGACAGGGAGGACAGCCCCAGCATTTT.

The rearrangement uses TRBV11-2 and TRBJ2-7, with 10 nucleotides matching TRBD2. This CDR3 has 17 residues. Trimming removed 5 bases from V and 3 bases from J; junction bases left unmatched: 13. Looked up from germline, CDR1 is SGHAT and CDR2 is FQNNGV. The CDR3 is CASSPSGGSGGRYEQYF. In DNA form, the CDR3 reads TGTGCCAGCAGCCCTAGCGGGGGTAGCGGGGGCCGCTACGAGCAGTACTTC. Full variable domain (missing parts from reference TRBV11-2 and TRBJ2-7): EAGVAQSPRYKIIEKRQSVAFWCNPISGHATLYWYQQILGQGPKLLIQFQNNGVVDDSQLPKDRFSAERLKGVDSTLKIQPAKLEDSAVYLCASSPSGGSGGRYEQYFGPGTRLTVT.

The chain carries TRBV27 and TRBJ1-2, with D perhaps matching TRBD1 (6 bases). V was clipped by 5 bases and J by 7 bases, with 14 bases between them. Per germline, CDR1 MNHEY and CDR2 SMNVEV (reference sequence). This CDR3 comprises 13 residues. CDR3 bases: TGTGCCAGCAGTCCCCCAGGGGCACGTGGCTACACCTTC. It codes for CASSPPGARGYTF.

This chain connects TRBV15 to TRBJ1-5, with unresolved D. The CDR3 has 13 residues. The germline CDR1 and CDR2 sequences are LNHNV and YYDKDF (reference sequence). With 5 bases removed from V and 0 bases from J, the gap between germline ends came to 5 bases. CDR3 sequence (DNA): TGTGCCACCAGCTACTATAGCAATCAGCCCCAGCATTTT. It translates to CATSYYSNQPQHF. The whole variable domain, filled in from reference TRBV15 and TRBJ1-5, reads DAMVIQNPRYQVTQFGKPVTLSCSQTLNHNVMYWYQQKSSQAPKLLFHYYDKDFNNEADTPDNFQSRRPNTSFCFLDIRSPGLGDTAMYLCATSYYSNQPQHFGDGTRLSIL.

This chain links TRBV7-8 with TRBJ2-7; 8 nucleotides agree with TRBD1. CDR3 length equals 14 residues. The germline CDR1 and CDR2 sequences are SGHVS and FQNEAQ. With 5 bases clipped from V and 3 bases from J, the junction kept 6 bases outside the gene matches. The chain's CDR3 is CASSLRGLGYEQYF. The CDR3, as DNA: TGTGCCAGCAGCCTCAGGGGGCTGGGCTACGAGCAGTACTTC.

The rearrangement uses TRBV9 and TRBJ1-6; TRBD1 aligns across 9 bases. This CDR3 comprises 17 residues. Unmatched junction bases numbered 12, after V lost 1 base and J lost 10 bases. Germline V CDR1 and CDR2: SGDLS, YYNGEE. CDR3 residues: CASSVRDRAVEGSPLHF. CDR3 nucleotides: TGTGCCAGCAGCGTAAGGGACAGGGCCGTAGAAGGGTCACCCCTCCACTTT.

This rearrangement joins TRBV12-5 to TRBJ2-7; no clear D. V lost 2 bases, J lost 0 bases, and 2 bases lay in between. The CDR3 spans 12 residues. Germline loops: CDR1 LGHNT, CDR2 FRNRAP. CDR3 sequence: CASGLTSYEQYF. As DNA, the CDR3 is TGTGCTAGTGGTTTGACCTCCTACGAGCAGTACTTC.

This sequence joins TRBV3-1 and TRBJ1-2, with no clear D. The CDR3 consists of 15 residues. V shed 3 bases and J shed 4 bases, with 15 bases lying between them. Germline values: CDR1 LGHDT, CDR2 YNNKEL (reference sequence). The CDR3 DNA sequence: TGTGCCAGCAGCCAGCCGGGATTGGAGTTCTATGGCTACACCTTC. As protein: CASSQPGLEFYGYTF.

The chain has TRBV14 and TRBJ2-7; 8 nucleotides match TRBD2. Per the germline V gene, CDR1 is SGHDN and CDR2 is FVKESK. V shed 1 base, J shed 7 bases, and the junction held 6 bases outside the gene matches. The CDR3 covers 14 residues. CDR3 amino acids: CASSQGLGLGEQYF. Written as DNA, the CDR3 is TGTGCCAGCAGCCAAGGCTTGGGACTAGGGGAGCAGTACTTC.

The chain couples TRBV24-1 to TRBJ2-3; D is unresolved. CDR3 length equals 15 residues. The germline V gene encodes CDR1 KGHDR and CDR2 SFDVKD. With 4 bases removed from V and 0 bases from J, the gap between germline ends came to 10 bases. In DNA form, the CDR3 reads TGTGCCACCAGTGAGCCGCTAGAAAGCACAGATACGCAGTATTTT. Its translation is CATSEPLESTDTQYF.

The chain links TRBV11-2 to TRBJ2-7; 8 nucleotides line up with TRBD1. V lost 4 bases to trimming and J lost 6 bases; unmatched junction nucleotides: 11. Germline lookup yields CDR1 SGHAT and CDR2 FQNNGV. CDR3 length: 15 residues. The CDR3: CASSSMTGVGPEQYF. The CDR3, as DNA: TGTGCCAGCAGCTCCATGACAGGGGTGGGGCCCGAGCAGTACTTC.

This chain links TRBV18 with TRBJ2-1, with a weak D call TRBD1 (6 bases). Per the germline V gene, CDR1 is KGHSH and CDR2 is LQKENI. There are 14 residues in the CDR3. The V end was cut by 8 bases, the J end by 0 bases, with 11 bases between. CDR3 residues: CASADRSSYNEQFF. The CDR3 bases are TGTGCCAGCGCCGACAGGAGCTCCTACAATGAGCAGTTCTTC. Full variable domain (outside the CDR3, taken from reference TRBV18 and TRBJ2-1): NAGVMQNPRHLVRRRGQEARLRCSPMKGHSHVYWYRQLPEEGLKFMVYLQKENIIDESGMPKERFSAEFPKEGPSILRIQQVVRGDSAAYFCASADRSSYNEQFFGPGTRLTVL.

The chain recombines TRBV5-1 with TRBJ1-1, with 7 bases identical to TRBD1. The CDR3 runs to 17 residues. Germline V gene data show CDR1 as SGHRS and CDR2 as YFSETQ. V gave up 0 bases and J gave up 3 bases; unmatched junction bases: 11. CDR3 DNA sequence: TGCGCCAGCAGCTTGGGACAGGGTGGAGGTAGGGACACTGAAGCTTTCTTT. Residues: CASSLGQGGGRDTEAFF.

The chain recombines TRBV7-9 with TRBJ1-6; D is undetermined. Germline CDR1 is SEHNR and CDR2 is FQNEAQ (reference sequence). V shed 5 bases and J shed 4 bases, with 9 bases lying between them. The CDR3 length is 14 residues. The CDR3 DNA reads TGTGCCAGCAGCCCGGCAGATTATAATTCACCCCTCCACTTT. It yields the protein CASSPADYNSPLHF. The full variable domain, completed using reference TRBV7-9 and TRBJ1-6, is DTGVSQNPRHKITKRGQNVTFRCDPISEHNRLYWYRQTLGQGPEFLTYFQNEAQLEKSRLLSDRFSAERPKGSFSTLEIQRTEQGDSAMYLCASSPADYNSPLHFGNGTRLTVT.

The rearrangement joins TRBV24-1 to TRBJ2-1; no reliable D call. V was pared by 1 base and J by 1 base, with 13 bases between. Germline V lookup: CDR1 KGHDR, CDR2 SFDVKD. CDR3 length: 17 amino acids. The CDR3: CATSDFPPESSYNEQFF. The CDR3 DNA sequence: TGTGCCACCAGTGATTTCCCTCCTGAATCTTCCTACAATGAGCAGTTCTTC.

The V gene is TRBV2, the J gene TRBJ1-2; possibly TRBD1 for D (5 bases). The germline gives CDR1 SNHLY, CDR2 FYNNEI. Trimming cost V 8 bases and J 3 bases, with 13 bases left between them. CDR3 length: 13 amino acids. CDR3 coding DNA: TGTGCCAGCGGGGGACGGCCGCACTATGGCTACACCTTC. As protein: CASGGRPHYGYTF.

The V call is TRBV19, the J call TRBJ1-5, with D possibly TRBD1 on 6 matching bases. V was clipped by 5 bases and J by 7 bases, with 15 bases between them. The germline gives CDR1 LNHDA, CDR2 SQIVND (reference sequence). The CDR3 covers 14 residues. The DNA of the CDR3 is TGTGCCAGTAGTGAACAGGGACTACGACAGCCCCAGCATTTT. This codes for CASSEQGLRQPQHF.

The CDR3 DNA follows: TGTGCCAGCAGCCTCCGGGGGCCTCGCACAGATACGCAGTATTTT. Residues: CASSLRGPRTDTQYF. The chain combines TRBV14 with TRBJ2-3; D might be TRBD1 or TRBD2, each matching 6 bases. Trimming removed 4 bases at V and 1 base at J, with 12 bases between. The CDR3 runs 15 residues. Germline CDR1 reads SGHDN; CDR2 reads FVKESK.

The V and J genes are TRBV6-2 or TRBV6-3 and TRBJ2-4; the D gene is possibly TRBD1 (5 bases). With 4 bases removed from V and 1 base from J, the gap between germline ends came to 8 bases. The CDR3 loop spans 14 amino acids. The germline gives CDR1 MNHEY, CDR2 SVGEGT. The CDR3 sequence is CASSLGVAKNIQYF. CDR3 bases: TGTGCCAGCAGTTTAGGGGTGGCCAAAAACATTCAGTACTTC.

This sequence joins TRBV7-9 and TRBJ2-7; D not resolved. Germline lookup yields CDR1 SEHNR and CDR2 FQNEAQ (reference sequence). The CDR3 has 15 amino acids. The V end lost 6 bases, the J end lost 0 bases, and 15 bases lay between the germline ends. CDR3 in amino acids: CASSNTAPSSYEQYF. As DNA, the CDR3 is TGTGCCAGCAGTAATACGGCTCCGAGCTCCTACGAGCAGTACTTC.

This chain joins TRBV27 and TRBJ2-1; D might be TRBD1 (5 bases). CDR1 is MNHEY and CDR2 is SMNVEV in the germline V gene (reference sequence). Deletions cut 5 bases from V and 9 bases from J, with 17 bases between. CDR3 size: 14 residues. The CDR3 here is CASSKGPVRGEQFF. The CDR3 nucleotides read TGTGCCAGCAGTAAGGGTCCCGTTAGGGGTGAGCAGTTCTTC.

This clonotype was observed a single time. V gene TRBV7-9 combines with J gene TRBJ2-7, with D perhaps TRBD1 (6 bases). The germline V gene encodes CDR1 SEHNR and CDR2 FQNEAQ (reference sequence). The germline V and J ends were trimmed by 4 bases and 5 bases, with 9 bases remaining between them. This CDR3 has 12 residues. The CDR3 is CASSSGQNEQYF. The CDR3 nucleotides are TGTGCCAGCAGCTCCGGACAGAACGAGCAGTACTTC.